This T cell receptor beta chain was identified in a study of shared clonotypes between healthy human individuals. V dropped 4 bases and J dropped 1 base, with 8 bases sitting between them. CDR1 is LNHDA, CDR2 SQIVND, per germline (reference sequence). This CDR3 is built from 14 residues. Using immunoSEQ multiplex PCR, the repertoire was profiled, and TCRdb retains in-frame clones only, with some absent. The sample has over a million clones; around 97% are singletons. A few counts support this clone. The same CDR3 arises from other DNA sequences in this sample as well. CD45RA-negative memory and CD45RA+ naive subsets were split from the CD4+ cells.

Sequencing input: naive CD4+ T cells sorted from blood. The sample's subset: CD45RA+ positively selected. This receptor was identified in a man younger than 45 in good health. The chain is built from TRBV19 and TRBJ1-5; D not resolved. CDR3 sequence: CASSRTGSNQPQHF. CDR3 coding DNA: TGTGCCAGTAGTAGAACCGGGAGCAATCAGCCCCAGCATTTT.